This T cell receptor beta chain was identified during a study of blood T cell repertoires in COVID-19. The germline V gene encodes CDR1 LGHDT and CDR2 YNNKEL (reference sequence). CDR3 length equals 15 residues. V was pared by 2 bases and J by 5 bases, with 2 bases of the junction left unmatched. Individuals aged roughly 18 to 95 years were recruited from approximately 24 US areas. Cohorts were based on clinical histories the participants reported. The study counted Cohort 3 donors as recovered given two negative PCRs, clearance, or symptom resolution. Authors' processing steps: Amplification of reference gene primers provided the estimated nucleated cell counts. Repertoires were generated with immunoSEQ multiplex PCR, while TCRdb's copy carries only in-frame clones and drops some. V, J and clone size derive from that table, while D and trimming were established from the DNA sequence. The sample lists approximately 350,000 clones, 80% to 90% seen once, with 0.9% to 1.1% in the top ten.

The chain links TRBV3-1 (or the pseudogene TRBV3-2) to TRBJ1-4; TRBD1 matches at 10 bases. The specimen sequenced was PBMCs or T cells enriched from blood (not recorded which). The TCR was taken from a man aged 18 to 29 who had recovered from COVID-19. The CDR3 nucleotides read TGTGCCAGCAGCCAACGGACAGGGGGGAATGAAAAACTGTTTTTT. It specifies CASSQRTGGNEKLFF.